The rows below give T cell receptor beta chains drawn from one sample of a study of control samples from healthy donors and cancer patients. Some clones are missing from TCRdb's copy, which holds only in-frame ones; the method was immunoSEQ multiplex PCR. The sample lists 140,000 or so clones; around 94% were seen once. Sequences were obtained from PBMCs. Receptors originate from a man aged 60 to 75 with colorectal cancer. The CDR3 runs from the conserved cysteine through the conserved F or W. The D gene is left open where the match is weak. The size field is filled for only some rows; it gives once, few, many or a size class.

clone_size: .
j_call: TRBJ1-2
v_call: TRBV2
d_call: .
cdr3_aa: CASTWGYGYTF
cdr3_nt: TGTGCCAGCACCTGGGGTTATGGCTACACCTTC

clone_size: .
j_call: TRBJ1-2
v_call: TRBV5-6
d_call: .
cdr3_aa: CASSLYGYGYTF
cdr3_nt: TGTGCCAGCAGCTTGTACGGCTATGGCTACACCTTC

clone_size: once
j_call: TRBJ1-5
v_call: TRBV25-1
d_call: .
cdr3_aa: CASATRGDGNQPQHF
cdr3_nt: TGTGCCAGCGCCACCAGGGGTGATGGCAATCAGCCCCAGCATTTT

clone_size: once
j_call: TRBJ2-6
v_call: TRBV4-1
d_call: .
cdr3_aa: CASSRGTEGPGANVLTF
cdr3_nt: TGCGCCAGCAGCCGGGGGACCGAAGGACCTGGGGCCAACGTCCTGACTTTC

clone_size: once
j_call: TRBJ1-1
v_call: TRBV7-2
d_call: TRBD1
cdr3_aa: CASSLPGQGSTEAFF
cdr3_nt: TGTGCCAGCAGCTTGCCGGGACAGGGGTCCACTGAAGCTTTCTTT

clone_size: once
j_call: TRBJ1-2
v_call: TRBV30
d_call: .
cdr3_aa: CAWRLPGLDYGYTF
cdr3_nt: TGTGCCTGGAGACTCCCTGGACTTGACTATGGCTACACCTTC

clone_size: .
j_call: TRBJ2-7
v_call: TRBV6-5
d_call: .
cdr3_aa: CASSYEGSGAYEQYF
cdr3_nt: TGTGCCAGCAGTTACGAGGGGTCGGGGGCCTACGAGCAGTACTTC

clone_size: .
j_call: TRBJ2-2
v_call: TRBV5-1
d_call: TRBD1
cdr3_aa: CASSFQTGTGELFF
cdr3_nt: TGCGCCAGCAGCTTCCAGACAGGGACCGGGGAGCTGTTTTTT

clone_size: .
j_call: TRBJ1-1
v_call: TRBV11-3
d_call: TRBD1
cdr3_aa: CASSLSGQQNTEAFF
cdr3_nt: TGTGCCAGCAGCTTATCGGGACAGCAAAACACTGAAGCTTTCTTT

clone_size: .
j_call: TRBJ1-3
v_call: TRBV7-9
d_call: TRBD1
cdr3_aa: CASSPGQGPISGNTIYF
cdr3_nt: TGTGCCAGCAGCCCCGGACAGGGCCCGATCTCTGGAAACACCATATATTTT

clone_size: .
j_call: TRBJ2-1
v_call: TRBV12-5
d_call: TRBD1
cdr3_aa: CASGFGQGAHEQFF
cdr3_nt: TGTGCTAGTGGTTTCGGACAGGGGGCTCATGAGCAGTTCTTC

clone_size: .
j_call: TRBJ2-7
v_call: TRBV5-1
d_call: .
cdr3_aa: CASSPLGLSYEQYF
cdr3_nt: TGCGCCAGCAGCCCCCTAGGGCTCTCCTACGAGCAGTACTTC

clone_size: .
j_call: TRBJ2-7
v_call: TRBV10-2
d_call: .
cdr3_aa: CASSWGRLYEQYF
cdr3_nt: TGCGCCAGCAGCTGGGGACGGCTCTACGAGCAGTACTTC

clone_size: .
j_call: TRBJ1-2
v_call: TRBV7-9
d_call: TRBD1
cdr3_aa: CASSETGGYGYTF
cdr3_nt: TGTGCCAGCAGCGAGACAGGGGGTTATGGCTACACCTTC

clone_size: .
j_call: TRBJ2-7
v_call: TRBV9
d_call: TRBD2
cdr3_aa: CASSAPSGGSSYEQYF
cdr3_nt: TGTGCCAGCAGCGCGCCTAGCGGGGGGAGCTCCTACGAGCAGTACTTC

clone_size: .
j_call: TRBJ2-6
v_call: TRBV19
d_call: .
cdr3_aa: CASSIAGANVLTF
cdr3_nt: TGTGCCAGTAGTATAGCTGGGGCCAACGTCCTGACTTTC